This TCR beta chain was recorded in a study of blood T cell repertoires in COVID-19. This clone was observed once. The data were produced by immunoSEQ multiplex PCR, yet TCRdb's version contains in-frame clones alone and is incomplete. The data contain about 200,000 clones, 86% of them singletons. The TCR sequence derives from a man aged 25 to 40 who had recovered from COVID-19. Sequenced: peripheral blood.

The CDR3 reads CATKDRVFMNTEAFF. The DNA for the CDR3 is TGTGCGACTAAGGACAGGGTCTTCATGAACACTGAAGCTTTCTTT. The J gene is TRBJ1-1, the V gene TRBV19; 8 nucleotides match TRBD1. The CDR3 is 15 amino acids. The germline V gene has CDR1 LNHDA and CDR2 SQIVND (reference sequence).